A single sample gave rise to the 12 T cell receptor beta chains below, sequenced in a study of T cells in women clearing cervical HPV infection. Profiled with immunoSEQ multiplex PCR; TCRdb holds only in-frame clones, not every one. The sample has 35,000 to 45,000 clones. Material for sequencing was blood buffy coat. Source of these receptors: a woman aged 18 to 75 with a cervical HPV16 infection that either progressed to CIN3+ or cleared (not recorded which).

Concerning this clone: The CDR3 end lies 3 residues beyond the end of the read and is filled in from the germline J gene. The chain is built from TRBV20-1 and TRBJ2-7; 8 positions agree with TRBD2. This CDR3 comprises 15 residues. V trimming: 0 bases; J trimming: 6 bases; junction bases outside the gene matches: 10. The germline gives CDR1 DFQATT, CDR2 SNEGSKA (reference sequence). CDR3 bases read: TGCAGTGCTAGAGATCAAGCGGGAGAGTGGGGCGAG. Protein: CSARDQAGEWGE. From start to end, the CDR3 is CSARDQAGEWGEQYF.

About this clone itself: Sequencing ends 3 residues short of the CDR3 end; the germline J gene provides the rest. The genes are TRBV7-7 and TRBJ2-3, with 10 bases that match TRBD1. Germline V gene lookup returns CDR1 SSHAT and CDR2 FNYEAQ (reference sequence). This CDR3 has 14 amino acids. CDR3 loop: CASSKTGGGETQYF. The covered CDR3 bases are TGTGCCAGCAGCAAGACAGGGGGCGGGGAGACG.

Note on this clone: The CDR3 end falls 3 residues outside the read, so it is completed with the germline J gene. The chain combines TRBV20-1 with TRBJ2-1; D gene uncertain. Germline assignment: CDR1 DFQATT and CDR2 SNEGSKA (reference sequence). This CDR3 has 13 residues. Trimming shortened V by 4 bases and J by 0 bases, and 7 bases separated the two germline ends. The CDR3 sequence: CSATLLSYNEQFF. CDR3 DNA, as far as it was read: TGCAGTGCTACCCTCCTCTCCTACAATGAG.

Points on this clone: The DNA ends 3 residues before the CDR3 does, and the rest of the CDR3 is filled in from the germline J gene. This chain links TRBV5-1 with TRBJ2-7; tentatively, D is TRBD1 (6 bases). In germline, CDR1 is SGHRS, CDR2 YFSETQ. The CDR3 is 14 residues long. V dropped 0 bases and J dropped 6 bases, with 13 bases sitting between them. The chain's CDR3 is CASSLGVKGGEQYF. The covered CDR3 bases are TGCGCCAGCAGCTTGGGAGTGAAAGGGGGCGAG.

Here the CDR3 reads CASSSGAGTGYTGELFF. Incomplete CDR3 DNA: TGCGCCAGCAGCTCAGGGGCCGGGACAGGGTACACCGGGGAG. This chain links TRBV5-1 with TRBJ2-2; TRBD1 aligns across 9 bases. The read halts 3 residues ahead of the CDR3 end, with the missing end drawn from the germline J gene. Germline lookup yields CDR1 SGHRS and CDR2 YFSETQ. The ends lost 3 bases at V and 3 bases at J; junction bases unmatched: 9. The CDR3 covers 17 residues.

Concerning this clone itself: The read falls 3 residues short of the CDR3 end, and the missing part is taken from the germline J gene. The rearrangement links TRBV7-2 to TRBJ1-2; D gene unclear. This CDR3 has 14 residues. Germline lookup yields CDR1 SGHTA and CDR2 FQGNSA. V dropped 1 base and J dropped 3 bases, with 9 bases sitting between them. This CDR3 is CASSLGLVDYGYTF. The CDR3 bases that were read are TGTGCCAGCAGCTTAGGGCTAGTAGACTATGGC.

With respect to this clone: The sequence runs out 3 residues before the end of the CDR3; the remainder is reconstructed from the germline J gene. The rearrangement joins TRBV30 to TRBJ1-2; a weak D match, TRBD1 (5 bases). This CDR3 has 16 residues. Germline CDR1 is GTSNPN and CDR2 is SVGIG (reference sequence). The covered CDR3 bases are TGTGCCTGGAAGTCCAGAGGGACTAGCGGGTCGAACGAC. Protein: CAWKSRGTSGSND. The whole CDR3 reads CAWKSRGTSGSNDYTF.

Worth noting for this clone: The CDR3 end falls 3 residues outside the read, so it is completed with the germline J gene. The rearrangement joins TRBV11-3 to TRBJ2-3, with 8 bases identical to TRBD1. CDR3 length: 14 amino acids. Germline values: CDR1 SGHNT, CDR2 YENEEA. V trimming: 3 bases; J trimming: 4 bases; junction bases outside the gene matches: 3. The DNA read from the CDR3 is TGTGCCAGCAGCTTCAGGGGGCGCCCAGATACG. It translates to CASSFRGRPDT. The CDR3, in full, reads CASSFRGRPDTQYF. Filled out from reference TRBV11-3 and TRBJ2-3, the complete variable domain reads EAGVVQSPRYKIIEKKQPVAFWCNPISGHNTLYWYLQNLGQGPELLIRYENEEAVDDSQLPKDRFSAERLKGVDSTLKIQPAELGDSAVYLCASSFRGRPDTQYFGPGTRLTVL.

The chain's CDR3 is CASGGARGYNYEQYF. CDR3 bases read: TGTGCTAGTGGGGGCGCCAGGGGATATAACTACGAG. The genes are TRBV12-5 and TRBJ2-7; tentatively, D is TRBD1 (6 bases). Sequencing ends 3 residues short of the CDR3 end; the germline J gene provides the rest. Trimming shortened V by 6 bases and J by 3 bases, and 18 bases separated the two germline ends. This CDR3 has 15 residues. Germline lookup yields CDR1 LGHNT and CDR2 FRNRAP.

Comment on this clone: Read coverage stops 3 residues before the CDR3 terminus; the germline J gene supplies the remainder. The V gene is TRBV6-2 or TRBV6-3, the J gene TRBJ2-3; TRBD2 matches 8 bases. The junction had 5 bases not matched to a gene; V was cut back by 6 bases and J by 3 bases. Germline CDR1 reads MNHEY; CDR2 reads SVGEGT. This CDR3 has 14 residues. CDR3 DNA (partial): TGTGCCAGCAGGCGGAGCGGGAGTACAGATACG. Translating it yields CASRRSGSTDT. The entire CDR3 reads CASRRSGSTDTQYF.

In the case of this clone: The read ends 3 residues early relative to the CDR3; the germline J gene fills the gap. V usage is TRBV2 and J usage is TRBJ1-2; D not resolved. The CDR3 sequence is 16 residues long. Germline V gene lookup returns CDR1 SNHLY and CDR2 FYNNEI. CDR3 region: CASSSDLAGLQETYTF. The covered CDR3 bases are TGTGCCAGCAGTTCCGATTTAGCGGGCCTCCAAGAGACC.

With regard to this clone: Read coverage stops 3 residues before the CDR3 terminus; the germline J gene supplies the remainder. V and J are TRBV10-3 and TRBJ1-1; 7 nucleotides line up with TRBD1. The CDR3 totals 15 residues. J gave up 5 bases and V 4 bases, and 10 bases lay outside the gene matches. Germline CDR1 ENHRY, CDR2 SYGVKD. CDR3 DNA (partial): TGTGCCATCAGTGTGTTAGGACAGGCGCCAACTGAA. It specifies CAISVLGQAPTE. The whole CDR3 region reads CAISVLGQAPTEAFF.